The 14 T cell receptor beta chains below all came from one sample that was sequenced in a study of blood T cell repertoires in COVID-19. The repertoire was sequenced with immunoSEQ multiplex PCR; TCRdb's copy has only in-frame clones and lacks some. The table records approximately 110,000 clones, around four fifths of them present only once. Sequencing input: peripheral blood. The source of these receptors is a woman between 70 and 85 years old with acute or convalescent COVID-19.

The DNA for the CDR3 is TGTGCCAGCAGTCCCAGTCGGCGGCCCACAGATACGCAGTATTTT. It encodes CASSPSRRPTDTQYF. This chain connects TRBV28 to TRBJ2-3; D gene unclear. V lost 5 bases, J lost 2 bases, and 14 bases lay in between. Germline V gene lookup returns CDR1 MDHEN and CDR2 SYDVKM. This CDR3 contains 15 residues.

On this clone: This sample also contains other DNA sequences that code for the same CDR3. This chain uses TRBV9 with TRBJ2-5; no clear D. CDR3 size: 13 residues. In germline, CDR1 is SGDLS, CDR2 YYNGEE. The V gene lost 0 bases and the J gene lost 2 bases, with 5 bases spanning the gap. In DNA form, the CDR3 reads TGTGCCAGCAGCGTAGGGCAGCAAGAGACCCAGTACTTC. Translated: CASSVGQQETQYF.

This sequence joins TRBV9 and TRBJ1-2, with a possible D match to TRBD1 (6 bases). Germline V lookup: CDR1 SGDLS, CDR2 YYNGEE. Trimming stripped 2 bases from V and 3 bases from J, with 14 bases between. CDR3 length: 15 amino acids. The CDR3 nucleotides read TGTGCCAGCAGCGTGTCGTTGGGACAAGACTATGGCTACACCTTC. This translates into CASSVSLGQDYGYTF.

The chain has TRBV19 and TRBJ2-7; 9 positions agree with TRBD2. The V gene's germline CDR1 is LNHDA and CDR2 SQIVND (reference sequence). Trimming removed 4 bases from V and 1 base from J; junction bases left unmatched: 8. The CDR3 is made up of 16 amino acids. The CDR3 DNA reads TGTGCCAGTAGTACCCAGGCAGCGGGGGGTTCCTACGAGCAGTACTTC. It encodes CASSTQAAGGSYEQYF.

The J gene is TRBJ1-2, the V gene TRBV6-5, with unresolved D. The CDR3 sequence is 14 residues long. Trimming cost V 6 bases and J 4 bases, with 15 bases left between them. CDR1 is MNHEY, CDR2 SVGAGI, per germline. The CDR3, as DNA: TGTGCCAGCAGGCCTCCGGGGATTCCCTATGGCTACACCTTC. It translates to CASRPPGIPYGYTF.

Comment on this clone: At the DNA level, this CDR3 is encoded by other sequences in the same sample as well. This sequence joins TRBV3-1 (or the pseudogene TRBV3-2) and TRBJ2-2, with a possible D match to TRBD1 (6 bases). Germline loops: CDR1 LGHDT, CDR2 YNNKEL (reference sequence). Deletions cut 2 bases from V and 5 bases from J, with 9 bases between. This CDR3 region has 14 residues. The CDR3 is CASSQSRGTGELFF. CDR3 nucleotides: TGTGCCAGCAGCCAAAGCAGGGGAACCGGGGAGCTGTTTTTT.

The chain joins TRBV6-5 to TRBJ2-7; 14 bases match TRBD2. The J segment lost 4 bases and the V segment lost 0 bases, leaving 2 bases of the junction unmatched. Germline V CDR1 and CDR2: MNHEY, SVGAGI. This CDR3 is built from 16 residues. In DNA, the CDR3 is TGTGCCAGCAGTTACTCTGGGACTAGCGGGAGATACGAGCAGTACTTC. Translating gives CASSYSGTSGRYEQYF.

The V call is TRBV27, the J call TRBJ2-7; D call uncertain. In germline, CDR1 is MNHEY, CDR2 SMNVEV (reference sequence). CDR3 size: 12 residues. V lost 4 bases to trimming and J lost 4 bases, with 8 bases between them. The CDR3 reads CASSSGSYEQYF. CDR3 nucleotides: TGTGCCAGCAGTTCAGGCTCATACGAGCAGTACTTC.

This chain links TRBV25-1 with TRBJ1-2, with D perhaps TRBD1 (6 bases). CDR3 size: 13 residues. The germline V gene encodes CDR1 MGHDK and CDR2 SYGVNS. The V gene lost 10 bases and the J gene lost 2 bases, with 14 bases spanning the gap. CDR3 residues: CANHQGPNYGYTF. The CDR3 nucleotides read TGTGCCAATCACCAGGGGCCCAACTATGGCTACACCTTC.

This chain links TRBV2 with TRBJ2-3, with D tentatively TRBD1 (5 bases). This CDR3 region has 13 residues. Between the trimmed V and J ends, which lost 6 bases and 1 base, there was a span of 8 bases. Germline V CDR1 and CDR2: SNHLY, FYNNEI. The CDR3 DNA reads as TGTGCCAGCAGAGGCAGGGGCACAGATACGCAGTATTTT. Translating it yields CASRGRGTDTQYF.

This clone was counted many times. The CDR3 DNA reads as TGTGCCAGCGCGGCCGAAGGCAATCAGCCCCAGCATTTT. This codes for CASAAEGNQPQHF. This chain uses TRBV2 with TRBJ1-5; D not resolved. This CDR3 is 13 amino acids long. From germline, CDR1 is SNHLY and CDR2 FYNNEI. V gave up 8 bases and J gave up 2 bases, with 10 bases separating them. Full variable domain (missing parts from reference TRBV2 and TRBJ1-5): EPEVTQTPSHQVTQMGQEVILRCVPISNHLYFYWYRQILGQKVEFLVSFYNNEISEKSEIFDDQFSVERPDGSNFTLKIRSTKLEDSAMYFCASAAEGNQPQHFGDGTRLSIL.

In nucleotides, the CDR3 is TGTGCCAGCAGTGACTCTCGGGGACAGGGCAACAATCAGCCCCAGCATTTT. It encodes CASSDSRGQGNNQPQHF. The gene calls are TRBV6-4 and TRBJ1-5, with 9 bases identical to TRBD1. CDR1 MRHNA and CDR2 SNTAGT come from the germline V gene. V gave up 0 bases and J gave up 3 bases; unmatched junction bases: 6. This CDR3 spans 17 amino acids.

The chain recombines TRBV11-1 with TRBJ2-1; 13 nucleotides align to TRBD2. From germline, CDR1 is SGHAT and CDR2 FQDESV (reference sequence). The CDR3 contains 16 residues. With 4 bases clipped from V and 7 bases from J, the junction kept 7 bases outside the gene matches. The CDR3 region is CASSYGLAGEENEQFF. The DNA for the CDR3 is TGTGCCAGCAGCTATGGACTAGCGGGAGAGGAGAATGAGCAGTTCTTC.

This chain joins TRBV19 and TRBJ2-7; a weak D match, TRBD1 (6 bases). Germline V lookup: CDR1 LNHDA, CDR2 SQIVND (reference sequence). Trimming left V 6 bases short and J 2 bases short, with 14 bases between. This CDR3 has 14 amino acids. The CDR3 protein is CASSQGPAPYEQYF. CDR3 sequence (DNA): TGTGCCAGTAGCCAGGGGCCTGCCCCCTACGAGCAGTACTTC.